Following are 7 T cell receptor beta chains from one sample sequenced in a study of post-analysis software for immune sequencing data. The study's findings and limits: Patients had higher frequencies than controls of about five TRBV segments, including TRBV5-6, TRBV5-1 and TRBV20-1.

Unique molecular identifiers were built into the TCR beta cDNA libraries. Each CDR3 protein is one row after TCRdb ran MiXCR on the PCR reads. The data hold over 700,000 distinct CDR3 sequences, with roughly 27% observed a single time. Their recognized antigens are unknown. Sequencing input: blood. These receptors were obtained from a girl aged 10-17 years with multiple sclerosis.

V and J are TRBV7-9 and TRBJ2-7, with TRBD2 as a possible D gene (5 bases). This CDR3 is built from 14 residues. The V gene lost 5 bases and the J gene lost 2 bases, with 13 bases spanning the gap. CDR1 is SEHNR and CDR2 is FQNEAQ in the germline V gene (reference sequence). DNA for the CDR3: TGTGCCAGCAGCCCCAAGCGGAATACCTACGAGCAGTACTTC. Its translation: CASSPKRNTYEQYF.

CDR3 amino acids: CARAGGPYHQPQHF. DNA for the CDR3: TGTGCCAGGGCGGGAGGTCCGTACCATCAGCCCCAGCATTTT. The V call is TRBV7-9, the J call TRBJ1-5; D remains ambiguous. The CDR3 covers 14 residues. The germline CDR1 and CDR2 sequences are SEHNR and FQNEAQ (reference sequence). V gave up 9 bases and J gave up 5 bases, with 17 bases separating them.

The chain couples TRBV20-1 to TRBJ2-1, with 10 bases aligning to TRBD1. Germline assignment: CDR1 DFQATT and CDR2 SNEGSKA (reference sequence). This CDR3 comprises 16 residues. V dropped 5 bases and J dropped 13; count of bases not matched to a gene: 20. The CDR3 DNA sequence: TGCAGTGCTGAGACAATAGGGACAGGGGATCCCTTTAGCCAGTTCTTC. It translates to CSAETIGTGDPFSQFF.

There are a few counts of this clonotype. The V gene is TRBV20-1, the J gene TRBJ2-5; a weak D match, TRBD2 (5 bases). V was clipped by 6 bases and J by 5 bases, with 22 bases between them. The CDR3 spans 15 residues. Germline lookup yields CDR1 DFQATT and CDR2 SNEGSKA (reference sequence). CDR3 bases: TGCAGTGCCCCAAATAGCGATGTTGCGTGGGAGACCCAGTACTTC. Its protein product is CSAPNSDVAWETQYF.

J is TRBJ1-1 and V is TRBV7-9; 7 nucleotides align to TRBD1. Losses at the gene ends were 1 base for V and 5 bases for J; bases not matched to a gene: 7. This CDR3 has 15 amino acids. Germline V lookup: CDR1 SEHNR, CDR2 FQNEAQ (reference sequence). CDR3 loop: CASSLGEQGTTEAFF. The CDR3 nucleotides are TGTGCCAGCAGCTTAGGGGAACAGGGGACGACTGAAGCTTTCTTT.

This clonotype occurred many times. The chain links TRBV7-2 to TRBJ2-7; possible D gene TRBD2, 6 bases. V was shortened by 1 base and J by 6 bases, with 13 bases between the two germline ends. Germline lookup yields CDR1 SGHTA and CDR2 FQGNSA. The CDR3 consists of 14 residues. The CDR3 DNA follows: TGTGCCAGCAGCTTAGACGGGAGAGGGCGCGAGCAGTACTTC. Its protein is CASSLDGRGREQYF.

This clonotype was detected only a few times. The chain carries TRBV12-3 or TRBV12-4 and TRBJ1-5; the match to TRBD1 covers 7 bases. The CDR3 sequence is 16 residues long. Trimming at V came to 4 bases and at J to 0 bases, leaving 6 bases not matched to a gene. The CDR3 DNA is TGTGCCAGCAGTTGGGGGACAGCCGATAGCAATCAGCCCCAGCATTTT. Translation gives CASSWGTADSNQPQHF.